This passage covers 28 T cell receptor beta chains from one sample sequenced in a study of blood T cell repertoires in COVID-19. Only in-frame clones appear in the TCRdb table, and some are missing; sequencing was by immunoSEQ multiplex PCR. The top ten clones hold roughly 6% of a sample with 50,000 to 65,000 clones, about 86% of them seen once. The source material was peripheral blood. Receptor source: a human donor in a cohort sampled during active COVID-19.

The chain joins TRBV6-6 to TRBJ2-3; D unclear. The CDR3 runs to 12 residues. V was shortened by 10 bases and J by 1 base, with 9 bases between the two germline ends. The germline V gene encodes CDR1 MNHNY and CDR2 SVGAGI (reference sequence). CDR3 sequence (DNA): TGTGCCACCCAGAACGGCACAGATACGCAGTATTTT. This gives the protein CATQNGTDTQYF.

The chain has TRBV21-1 and TRBJ2-5; TRBD1 was called by the table and not checked on the DNA. TRBV21-1 is termed a pseudogene. This CDR3 contains 17 residues. CDR3 in amino acids: CASSHGCKGQGGETQYF. CDR3 sequence (DNA): TGTGCCAGCAGCCATGGGTGTAAGGGTCAGGGTGGAGAGACCCAGTACTTC.

The chain employs TRBV10-1 and TRBJ1-6; maybe TRBD1 (5 bases). The CDR3 covers 18 residues. Trimming removed 0 bases at V and 10 bases at J, with 22 bases between. Per the germline V gene, CDR1 is WNHNN and CDR2 is SYGVQD (reference sequence). CDR3 nucleotides: TGCGCCAGCAGTGAGTCTTGGTGGAGGGGCAGGGTCAGGTCACCCCTCCACTTT. Encoded protein: CASSESWWRGRVRSPLHF.

This clone came up a few times. The chain joins TRBV19 to TRBJ2-3, with 8 positions matching TRBD1. V was clipped by 3 bases and J by 0 bases; unmatched bases: 5. Per germline, CDR1 LNHDA and CDR2 SQIVND (reference sequence). The CDR3 has 16 amino acids. CDR3 bases: TGTGCCAGTAGTATGTTGACAGGGGCGAGCACAGATACGCAGTATTTT. Translation: CASSMLTGASTDTQYF.

In this sample, this clone turned up a few times. The gene calls are TRBV5-1 and TRBJ2-6; D remains unclear. The length of the CDR3 is 16 residues. V lost 7 bases and J 0 bases, leaving 14 bases between the germline ends. CDR1 SGHRS and CDR2 YFSETQ come from the germline V gene. The CDR3 spells CASLGQTLSGANVLTF. CDR3 in DNA: TGCGCCAGCTTGGGCCAGACCCTCTCTGGGGCCAACGTCCTGACTTTC.

The rearrangement links TRBV10-3 to TRBJ2-5; TRBD2 matches at 9 bases. The CDR3 is made up of 15 amino acids. The V gene's germline CDR1 is ENHRY and CDR2 SYGVKD. Trimming cost V 2 bases and J 5 bases; bases outside gene matches: 6. CDR3 in amino acids: CAISEASGGKETQYF. The CDR3 DNA reads TGTGCCATCAGTGAGGCGAGCGGGGGGAAGGAGACCCAGTACTTC.

The chain is built from TRBV2 and TRBJ2-1, with TRBD2 as a possible D gene (6 bases). The V end was cut by 2 bases, the J end by 7 bases, with 12 bases between. The CDR3 loop spans 14 amino acids. Germline V gives CDR1 SNHLY, CDR2 FYNNEI. The DNA of the CDR3 is TGTGCCAGCAGTGAACCGGAGGGGAGAAATGAGCAGTTCTTC. This codes for CASSEPEGRNEQFF.

This clone has just a few counts. The rearrangement links TRBV6-4 to TRBJ1-1; D is undetermined. Looked up from germline, CDR1 is MRHNA and CDR2 is SNTAGT. V gave up 1 base and J gave up 1 base, with 10 bases separating them. The CDR3 totals 15 residues. CDR3 nucleotide sequence: TGTGCCAGCAGTGACTTGATTCGGGGGAACACTGAAGCTTTCTTT. Its protein is CASSDLIRGNTEAFF.

The chain combines TRBV9 with TRBJ1-2; 9 bases match TRBD1. The CDR3 is 14 amino acids. With V trimmed by 0 bases and J by 8 bases, 5 bases remained unmatched. The germline gives CDR1 SGDLS, CDR2 YYNGEE. CDR3 loop: CASSVAGQGGGYTF. In DNA form, the CDR3 reads TGTGCCAGCAGCGTAGCGGGACAGGGCGGCGGCTACACCTTC.

The J gene is TRBJ1-1, the V gene TRBV6-5, with D maybe TRBD1 (6 bases). Trimming stripped 5 bases from V and 2 bases from J, with 15 bases between. CDR3 size: 15 residues. Germline V gene lookup returns CDR1 MNHEY and CDR2 SVGAGI. The CDR3 region is CASSPDGGANTEAFF. In nucleotides, the CDR3 is TGTGCCAGCAGTCCCGACGGGGGGGCCAACACTGAAGCTTTCTTT.

The CDR3 spells CASSQDLLPDTQYF. CDR3 bases: TGTGCCAGCAGCCAAGACCTACTACCAGATACGCAGTATTTT. The chain links TRBV3-1 (or the pseudogene TRBV3-2) to TRBJ2-3, with D uncertain. V lost 0 bases, J lost 4 bases, and 8 bases lay in between. This CDR3 contains 14 residues. CDR1 is LGHDT and CDR2 is YNNKEL in the germline V gene (reference sequence).

This chain links TRBV2 with TRBJ1-1; D not resolved. Trimming took 5 bases from V and 4 from J, leaving 8 bases between them. Germline V gene sequence: CDR1 SNHLY, CDR2 FYNNEI. The CDR3 consists of 12 residues. The CDR3 bases are TGTGCCAGCAGTTACACACCCACTGAAGCTTTCTTT. Its translation is CASSYTPTEAFF.

The chain links TRBV18 to TRBJ1-6, with D maybe TRBD1 (6 bases). Trimming took 1 base from V and 8 from J, leaving 12 bases between them. The germline gives CDR1 KGHSH, CDR2 LQKENI. The CDR3 contains 15 residues. DNA of the CDR3: TGTGCCAGCTCACCACGGGCAGGGGCGGATTCACCCCTCCACTTT. Its translation: CASSPRAGADSPLHF.

This clone was counted once. This chain links TRBV28 with TRBJ2-7, with D hard to call. The ends were cut back, 6 bases at V and 3 bases at J, with 9 bases in the middle. The CDR3 contains 12 residues. Germline assignment: CDR1 MDHEN and CDR2 SYDVKM. The CDR3 region is CASSLGRYEQYF. CDR3 DNA: TGTGCCAGCAGCCTTGGGCGCTACGAGCAGTACTTC.

The chain has TRBV4-1 and TRBJ2-7, with a tentative D call TRBD2 (5 bases). Germline V gene lookup returns CDR1 MGHRA and CDR2 YSYEKL. Trimming stripped 0 bases from V and 3 bases from J, with 15 bases between. The CDR3 is made up of 16 amino acids. CDR3 DNA: TGCGCCAGCAGCCAAGAGACGGACTCTTTATACTACGAGCAGTACTTC. It encodes CASSQETDSLYYEQYF.

The J gene is TRBJ1-1, the V gene TRBV5-1, with TRBD1 matching 7 bases. The CDR3 spans 14 residues. Germline values: CDR1 SGHRS, CDR2 YFSETQ. The J segment lost 6 bases and the V segment lost 1 base, leaving 6 bases of the junction unmatched. The CDR3 bases are TGCGCCAGCAGCTTGATAGGGGGCGTCTCTGAAGCTTTCTTT. Its protein product is CASSLIGGVSEAFF.

This clone was detected once. The J gene is TRBJ1-2, the V gene TRBV19; D gene uncertain. This CDR3 contains 16 residues. Germline assignment: CDR1 LNHDA and CDR2 SQIVND (reference sequence). Between the trimmed V and J ends, which lost 6 bases and 1 base, there was a span of 18 bases. This chain's CDR3 is CASSFVRGDNNYGYTF. The DNA of the CDR3 is TGTGCCAGTAGCTTTGTTCGGGGAGATAATAACTATGGCTACACCTTC.

The chain has TRBV20-1 and TRBJ2-3; TRBD2 matches at 7 bases. Germline V gene data show CDR1 as DFQATT and CDR2 as SNEGSKA (reference sequence). The trim removed 3 bases at V and 0 bases at J, leaving 6 bases unmatched. The CDR3 extends over 15 amino acids. CDR3 in amino acids: CSASRLSGSTDTQYF. The CDR3 bases are TGCAGTGCTAGTCGGCTTAGCGGGAGCACAGATACGCAGTATTTT.

The gene calls are TRBV10-1 and TRBJ2-2; TRBD1 matches 9 bases. The junction had 3 bases not matched to a gene; V was cut back by 6 bases and J by 4 bases. Germline V CDR1 and CDR2: WNHNN, SYGVQD (reference sequence). This CDR3 is built from 14 residues. The CDR3 region is CASSVQGATGELFF. The CDR3 coding sequence is TGCGCCAGCAGCGTACAGGGGGCCACCGGGGAGCTGTTTTTT.

V usage is TRBV6-5 and J usage is TRBJ1-2; 8 positions match TRBD1. V lost 7 bases and J lost 5; bases outside the gene matches: 12. The CDR3 totals 15 residues. CDR1 and CDR2 (germline): MNHEY, SVGAGI. The CDR3 is CASTRDQGAPYGYTF. CDR3 DNA sequence: TGTGCCAGCACCAGAGACCAGGGGGCGCCATATGGCTACACCTTC.

The genes are TRBV30 and TRBJ1-1, with 10 bases aligning to TRBD1. With V trimmed by 3 bases and J by 7 bases, 5 bases remained unmatched. There are 13 residues in the CDR3. Germline CDR1 reads GTSNPN; CDR2 reads SVGIG (reference sequence). CDR3 DNA: TGTGCCTGGAGGGGACAGGGGCGCAGTGAAGCTTTCTTT. Translating gives CAWRGQGRSEAFF.

The V gene is TRBV15, the J gene TRBJ2-7; TRBD1 agrees at 9 bases. Trimming cost V 1 base and J 3 bases; bases outside gene matches: 7. The V gene's germline CDR1 is LNHNV and CDR2 YYDKDF (reference sequence). This CDR3 comprises 16 residues. The CDR3, as DNA: TGTGCCACCAGCAGAGGCGGAGGGACAGGGTACTACGAGCAGTACTTC. This gives the protein CATSRGGGTGYYEQYF.

This chain links TRBV18 with TRBJ1-1; 8 bases agree with TRBD1. The CDR3 contains 15 residues. The V and J ends lost 6 bases and 7 bases, in that order; junction bases with no gene match: 13. CDR1 and CDR2 (germline): KGHSH, LQKENI. The chain's CDR3 is CASSTNGQGSVEAFF. The DNA for the CDR3 is TGTGCCAGCTCGACCAACGGACAGGGCTCGGTTGAAGCTTTCTTT.

The V call is TRBV11-1, the J call TRBJ1-4; 9 nucleotides align to TRBD1. Germline loops: CDR1 SGHAT, CDR2 FQDESV (reference sequence). The CDR3 is 14 amino acids. The V gene end was trimmed by 3 bases and the J gene end by 8 bases; junction bases not matched to a gene: 4. The CDR3 sequence is CASSFSGTGEKLFF. CDR3 DNA: TGTGCCAGCAGCTTCTCCGGGACAGGGGAAAAACTGTTTTTT.

The CDR3: CASSSWGLSYEQYF. CDR3 DNA: TGTGCCAGCAGTTCGTGGGGACTCTCCTACGAGCAGTACTTC. This rearrangement joins TRBV27 to TRBJ2-7; D is perhaps TRBD2 (6 bases). This CDR3 has 14 amino acids. Trimming cost V 4 bases and J 0 bases, with 10 bases left between them. Germline V gives CDR1 MNHEY, CDR2 SMNVEV (reference sequence).

The table lists this clone with a few counts. The chain links TRBV7-2 to TRBJ1-1; 8 nucleotides align to TRBD1. Per the germline V gene, CDR1 is SGHTA and CDR2 is FQGNSA. After removal of 5 bases from V and 4 bases from J, the junction contained 3 bases not matched to a gene. The CDR3 extends over 13 amino acids. The CDR3 spells CASSVQGATEAFF. CDR3 in DNA: TGTGCCAGCAGCGTCCAGGGGGCCACTGAAGCTTTCTTT.

The chain employs TRBV27 and TRBJ1-2; tentative D call: TRBD1 (5 bases). Looked up from germline, CDR1 is MNHEY and CDR2 is SMNVEV (reference sequence). CDR3 length: 13 amino acids. The ends were cut back, 5 bases at V and 7 bases at J, with 14 bases in the middle. Here the CDR3 DNA reads TGTGCCAGCAGTCCCGGCAGGGTATCTGGCTACACCTTC. Translated: CASSPGRVSGYTF.

V is TRBV27 and J is TRBJ1-1; a weak D match, TRBD1 (5 bases). The germline V gene encodes CDR1 MNHEY and CDR2 SMNVEV (reference sequence). The ends were cut back, 6 bases at V and 8 bases at J, with 22 bases in the middle. This CDR3 contains 15 residues. Written as DNA, the CDR3 is TGTGCCAGCAGGCCGTTCGGGGGTCCCCTTTACGAAGCTTTCTTT. Protein product: CASRPFGGPLYEAFF.